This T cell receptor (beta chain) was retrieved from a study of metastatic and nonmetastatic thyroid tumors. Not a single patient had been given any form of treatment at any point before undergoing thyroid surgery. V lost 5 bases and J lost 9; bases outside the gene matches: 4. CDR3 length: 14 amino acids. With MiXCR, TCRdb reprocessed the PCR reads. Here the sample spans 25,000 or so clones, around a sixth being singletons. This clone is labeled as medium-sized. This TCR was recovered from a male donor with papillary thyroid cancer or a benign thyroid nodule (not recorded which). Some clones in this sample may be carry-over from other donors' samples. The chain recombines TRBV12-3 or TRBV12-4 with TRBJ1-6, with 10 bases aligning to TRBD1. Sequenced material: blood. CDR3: CASSRQGAGSPLHF. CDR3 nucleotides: TGTGCCAGCAGTCGACAGGGGGCCGGTTCACCCCTCCACTTT.